The next 27 T cell receptor beta chains were all read from a single sample in a study of shared clonotypes between healthy human individuals. Generated by immunoSEQ multiplex PCR, the TCRdb table keeps only in-frame clones and is missing some. The data show a few million clones, with about 92% seen just once and around 0.14% held by the top ten. Specimen: naive CD4+ T cells sorted from blood. Specified subset: CD45RA+ positively selected. Source of these receptors: a man between 18 and 29 years old in good health.

The V call is TRBV14, the J call TRBJ2-7; 8 nucleotides align to TRBD2. This CDR3 comprises 14 residues. Looked up from germline, CDR1 is SGHDN and CDR2 is FVKESK. J gave up 2 bases and V 4 bases, and 4 bases lay outside the gene matches. CDR3 DNA: TGTGCCAGCAGCCCCCGGGGGGGGGCCTACGAGCAGTACTTC. As protein: CASSPRGGAYEQYF.

The chain employs TRBV11-2 and TRBJ2-1; 10 positions agree with TRBD1. V lost 8 bases, J lost 10 bases, and 11 bases stayed unmatched. The V gene's germline CDR1 is SGHAT and CDR2 FQNNGV. This CDR3 spans 14 amino acids. Written as DNA, the CDR3 is TGTGCCAGCCAAGATAGACAGGGGGCAAGCGAGCAGTTCTTC. This gives the protein CASQDRQGASEQFF.

This chain links TRBV30 with TRBJ2-3; D perhaps matches TRBD1 (6 bases). V dropped 5 bases and J dropped 2 bases, with 11 bases sitting between them. The CDR3 is 13 residues long. Per the germline V gene, CDR1 is GTSNPN and CDR2 is SVGIG (reference sequence). The CDR3 sequence is CAWRTVPTDTQYF. In DNA, the CDR3 is TGTGCCTGGCGGACAGTCCCCACAGATACGCAGTATTTT.

CDR3 sequence: CASSLLKGAENSPLHF. CDR3 DNA: TGCGCCAGCAGCTTGTTAAAGGGGGCGGAAAATTCACCCCTCCACTTT. The chain uses TRBV5-1 and TRBJ1-6; TRBD1 agrees at 7 bases. The CDR3 spans 16 residues. Per the germline V gene, CDR1 is SGHRS and CDR2 is YFSETQ. J was trimmed by 7 bases and V by 1 base; bases with no gene match: 8. The full variable domain, its missing parts supplied by reference TRBV5-1 and TRBJ1-6, is KAGVTQTPRYLIKTRGQQVTLSCSPISGHRSVSWYQQTPGQGLQFLFEYFSETQRNKGNFPGRFSGRQFSNSRSEMNVSTLELGDSALYLCASSLLKGAENSPLHFGNGTRLTVT.

Of note for this clone: The sample holds other DNA sequences that translate to the same CDR3. This chain connects TRBV6-6 to TRBJ1-1; D is unresolved. Germline CDR1 is MNHNY and CDR2 is SVGAGI (reference sequence). V lost 0 bases to trimming and J lost 3 bases, with 8 bases between them. There are 14 residues in the CDR3. For the CDR3, the DNA is TGTGCCAGCAGTTACTCAGGCCCTGACACTGAAGCTTTCTTT. It specifies CASSYSGPDTEAFF.

The chain carries TRBV2 and TRBJ2-6; 8 bases are a match to TRBD1. Germline V lookup: CDR1 SNHLY, CDR2 FYNNEI. Trimming cost V 5 bases and J 0 bases; bases outside gene matches: 12. The length of the CDR3 is 19 residues. This CDR3 reads CASSTRWAGQGSGANVLTF. CDR3 DNA: TGTGCCAGCAGTACTCGATGGGCCGGACAGGGCTCTGGGGCCAACGTCCTGACTTTC.

This sequence joins TRBV18 and TRBJ2-7, with no clear D. The germline gives CDR1 KGHSH, CDR2 LQKENI. The germline V and J ends were trimmed by 3 bases and 1 base, with 22 bases remaining between them. The CDR3 totals 18 residues. CDR3 coding DNA: TGTGCCAGCTCACCGACTCCAGCTGAGCTGTCGAGTTCCTACGAGCAGTACTTC. Translation gives CASSPTPAELSSSYEQYF. Full variable domain (outside the CDR3, taken from reference TRBV18 and TRBJ2-7): NAGVMQNPRHLVRRRGQEARLRCSPMKGHSHVYWYRQLPEEGLKFMVYLQKENIIDESGMPKERFSAEFPKEGPSILRIQQVVRGDSAAYFCASSPTPAELSSSYEQYFGPGTRLTVT.

V and J are TRBV28 and TRBJ1-3; no clear D. The germline gives CDR1 MDHEN, CDR2 SYDVKM. V lost 2 bases to trimming and J lost 0 bases, with 2 bases between them. This CDR3 is 13 amino acids long. The CDR3 loop is CASSLHSGNTIYF. For the CDR3, the DNA is TGTGCCAGCAGTTTACACTCTGGAAACACCATATATTTT.

The chain is built from TRBV6-6 and TRBJ2-5, with TRBD1 identical over 7 bases. Germline V gene lookup returns CDR1 MNHNY and CDR2 SVGAGI (reference sequence). V shed 6 bases and J 2 bases; nucleotides not matched to a gene: 6. CDR3 length: 14 residues. CDR3 protein: CASSLGTAQETQYF. CDR3 coding DNA: TGTGCCAGCAGCCTAGGGACAGCGCAAGAGACCCAGTACTTC.

The chain uses TRBV7-8 and TRBJ2-7; 8 nucleotides line up with TRBD1. Trimming at V came to 2 bases and at J to 3 bases, leaving 9 bases not matched to a gene. This CDR3 region has 16 residues. In germline, CDR1 is SGHVS, CDR2 FQNEAQ. Written as DNA, the CDR3 is TGTGCCAGCAGCTTACCGACCGGAACAGGGGGCTACGAGCAGTACTTC. Translated, it gives CASSLPTGTGGYEQYF.

The chain combines TRBV18 with TRBJ1-1, with D maybe TRBD1 (5 bases). V lost 5 bases, J lost 4 bases, and 11 bases lay in between. CDR3 size: 13 residues. Per the germline V gene, CDR1 is KGHSH and CDR2 is LQKENI. Here the CDR3 DNA reads TGTGCCAGCTCATCGGACGGGGCCACTGAAGCTTTCTTT. Protein: CASSSDGATEAFF.

This chain joins TRBV6-1 and TRBJ2-5, with 7 positions matching TRBD1. This CDR3 spans 14 amino acids. Germline loops: CDR1 MNHNS, CDR2 SASEGT. Unmatched junction bases numbered 2, after V lost 1 base and J lost 3 bases. The DNA for the CDR3 is TGTGCCAGCAGTGAAGACAGGGGAAAAGAGACCCAGTACTTC. This gives the protein CASSEDRGKETQYF.

The chain uses TRBV5-1 and TRBJ2-3, with no clear D. The germline V gene has CDR1 SGHRS and CDR2 YFSETQ. The CDR3 runs 14 residues. Trimming shortened V by 0 bases and J by 3 bases, and 8 bases separated the two germline ends. CDR3 nucleotide sequence: TGCGCCAGCAGCTTGGAACAGTTTACAGATACGCAGTATTTT. Translating it yields CASSLEQFTDTQYF.

The chain is built from TRBV30 and TRBJ2-1, with D uncertain. Germline CDR1 GTSNPN, CDR2 SVGIG (reference sequence). The CDR3 runs to 13 residues. V lost 0 bases to trimming and J lost 13 bases, with 16 bases between them. CDR3 nucleotide sequence: TGTGCCTGGAGTGTACGATCAAGCTCAGCTCAGTTCTTC. This codes for CAWSVRSSSAQFF. Together with reference TRBV30 and TRBJ2-1, the CDR3 gives the full variable domain: SQTIHQWPATLVQPVGSPLSLECTVEGTSNPNLYWYRQAAGRGLQLLFYSVGIGQISSEVPQNLSASRPQDRQFILSSKKLLLSDSGFYLCAWSVRSSSAQFFGPGTRLTVL.

The J gene is TRBJ2-3, the V gene TRBV27, with D unclear. The CDR3 is made up of 12 amino acids. The germline V gene encodes CDR1 MNHEY and CDR2 SMNVEV (reference sequence). V lost 3 bases to trimming and J lost 8 bases, with 9 bases between them. CDR3 coding DNA: TGTGCCAGCAGTTTCAGGTCGGGTACGCAGTATTTT. Protein product: CASSFRSGTQYF.

The gene calls are TRBV2 and TRBJ2-7, with D tentatively TRBD2 (5 bases). Between the trimmed V and J ends, which lost 8 bases and 3 bases, there was a span of 17 bases. The CDR3 has 14 residues. Germline V gene lookup returns CDR1 SNHLY and CDR2 FYNNEI. The CDR3 DNA follows: TGTGCCAGCCGGTCGGAGGTGACTTTCTACGAGCAGTACTTC. This codes for CASRSEVTFYEQYF.

V usage is TRBV2 and J usage is TRBJ1-5; D unresolved. CDR3 length equals 14 residues. Germline V gene sequence: CDR1 SNHLY, CDR2 FYNNEI. Trimming stripped 2 bases from V and 4 bases from J, with 9 bases between. CDR3 residues: CASSEMAVNQPQHF. For the CDR3, the DNA is TGTGCCAGCAGTGAAATGGCAGTTAATCAGCCCCAGCATTTT.

The chain combines TRBV7-2 with TRBJ2-1; D call uncertain. Germline V lookup: CDR1 SGHTA, CDR2 FQGNSA. Trimming removed 5 bases from V and 9 bases from J, with 8 bases in between. The CDR3 totals 11 residues. The DNA for the CDR3 is TGTGCCAGCAGCCCTCAGCTTGAGCAGTTCTTC. Its protein is CASSPQLEQFF.

J is TRBJ1-5 and V is TRBV28; D is uncertain. The CDR3 is 13 residues long. Per germline, CDR1 MDHEN and CDR2 SYDVKM. Deletions cut 7 bases from V and 7 bases from J, with 14 bases between. The CDR3 reads CASTTTVGQPQHF. For the CDR3, the DNA is TGTGCCAGCACCACCACAGTGGGGCAGCCCCAGCATTTT.

This chain links TRBV28 with TRBJ2-2; possibly TRBD2 for D (5 bases). The V gene's germline CDR1 is MDHEN and CDR2 SYDVKM. The CDR3 extends over 16 amino acids. The V end lost 1 base, the J end lost 3 bases, and 12 bases lay between the germline ends. The CDR3 bases are TGTGCCAGCAGTTTATTCGGGGTTCGCGACACCGGGGAGCTGTTTTTT. Its translation: CASSLFGVRDTGELFF.

The chain links TRBV7-2 to TRBJ1-4; D unclear. The germline gives CDR1 SGHTA, CDR2 FQGNSA. Trimming removed 4 bases at V and 3 bases at J, with 15 bases between. The CDR3 consists of 16 residues. The CDR3 DNA is TGTGCCAGCAGCTCGAGGGTGTGGGGATCTAATGAAAAACTGTTTTTT. This gives the protein CASSSRVWGSNEKLFF.

The chain carries TRBV5-8 and TRBJ2-7, with 7 bases fitting TRBD1. The length of the CDR3 is 16 residues. Germline V gene data show CDR1 as SGHTS and CDR2 as YDEGEE. Trimming cost V 4 bases and J 9 bases; bases outside gene matches: 19. The CDR3 spells CASSPSWDSGIRGQYF. The CDR3 nucleotides read TGTGCCAGCAGCCCTTCCTGGGACAGTGGAATTCGGGGGCAGTACTTC.

To note about this clone: Other DNA sequences in the same sample also yield this CDR3. The chain has TRBV30 and TRBJ2-7; possible D gene TRBD1, 5 bases. The V end lost 1 base, the J end lost 4 bases, and 5 bases lay between the germline ends. Germline values: CDR1 GTSNPN, CDR2 SVGIG (reference sequence). This CDR3 contains 11 residues. The CDR3 region is CAWSGQYEQYF. CDR3 sequence (DNA): TGTGCCTGGAGTGGACAGTACGAGCAGTACTTC.

V usage is TRBV10-3 and J usage is TRBJ2-7; no clear D. The CDR3 length is 13 residues. The germline CDR1 and CDR2 sequences are ENHRY and SYGVKD. Trimming cost V 4 bases and J 0 bases, with 7 bases left between them. CDR3 nucleotide sequence: TGTGCCATCAGTGTGTCAGGCTCCTACGAGCAGTACTTC. This gives the protein CAISVSGSYEQYF.

This chain connects TRBV5-1 to TRBJ2-7, with TRBD1 matching 8 bases. With V trimmed by 2 bases and J by 2 bases, 6 bases remained unmatched. CDR1 and CDR2 (germline): SGHRS, YFSETQ. The CDR3 is made up of 15 amino acids. CDR3: CASSFTGGKTYEQYF. In DNA, the CDR3 is TGCGCCAGCAGCTTTACAGGGGGTAAGACCTACGAGCAGTACTTC.

The gene calls are TRBV6-6 and TRBJ2-5; weak D call: TRBD2 (5 bases). Trimming removed 0 bases from V and 5 bases from J, with 10 bases in between. The CDR3 spans 14 residues. Germline V gives CDR1 MNHNY, CDR2 SVGAGI (reference sequence). The CDR3 DNA reads TGTGCCAGCAGTTACTCGGATAGAGGGGAGACCCAGTACTTC. It encodes CASSYSDRGETQYF.

About this clone itself: Other DNA sequences from this sample encode an identical CDR3 as well. V and J are TRBV9 and TRBJ1-2; D remains ambiguous. The CDR3 covers 13 residues. Trimming removed 0 bases at V and 5 bases at J, with 8 bases between. Germline CDR1 SGDLS, CDR2 YYNGEE. CDR3 residues: CASSVEGSYGYTF. For the CDR3, the DNA is TGTGCCAGCAGCGTAGAGGGTTCTTATGGCTACACCTTC.